Detailed here is one T cell receptor beta chain. What it recognizes is unknown. The source of the sample is a study of cytomegalovirus exposure and HLA in healthy donors. Study at large: The approximately 130 validation repertoires matched the roughly 700 first-cohort repertoires in platform, a later analysis reported.

The germline gives CDR1 SGHRS, CDR2 YFSETQ. CDR3 size: 14 residues. V shed 4 bases, J shed 6 bases, and the junction held 8 bases outside the gene matches. Study results and limitations: Cytomegalovirus-associated status was assigned to approximately 160 TCR beta chains. The tendency of first-cohort TCR clusters to co-occur in the 120 or so validation repertoires was the finding of a later analysis. Most TCR sequences were seen very rarely across donors, but some public TCRs occurred in many.

The repertoire was sequenced with immunoSEQ multiplex PCR; TCRdb's copy has only in-frame clones and lacks some. There are about 160,000 clones in the sample; more than 70% occur only once, and roughly 3% lies in the top ten. The sequencing sample was made of PBMCs. The chain uses TRBV5-1 and TRBJ1-1, with TRBD1 identical over 8 bases. The TCR originated in a man younger than 35 in good health and CMV-seronegative. The CDR3 sequence: CASSNEQGGAEAFF. In DNA form, the CDR3 reads TGCGCCAGCAGCAACGAACAGGGGGGCGCTGAAGCTTTCTTT.